The sequence of this T cell receptor beta chain was determined in a study of blood T cells in healthy people across ages. The length of the CDR3 is 16 residues. V gave up 3 bases and J gave up 6 bases, with 17 bases separating them. CDR1 and CDR2 (germline): LGHNA, YSLEER. Through a sample-barcoded 5' primer and a J-beta primer mix, a second PCR was run for roughly 6 to 12 cycles. A single record per CDR3 protein comes from TCRdb applying MiXCR to the 5' RACE reads. The sample lists 700,000 to 950,000 distinct CDR3 sequences, around 40% seen once, with 20% in the top ten. This clonotype was observed a few times.

This TCR derives from a woman aged 55-75 years in good health. This chain links TRBV4-3 with TRBJ1-4; a possible D gene is TRBD1 (5 bases). Material for sequencing was blood. The CDR3 DNA follows: TGCGCCAGCAGCCACAGACCGGGGCCCGGATATGAAAAACTGTTTTTT. Protein: CASSHRPGPGYEKLFF.